These T cell receptor beta chains were read from a single sample in a study of T cell responses to AZD1222 COVID-19 vaccine. Here immunoSEQ multiplex PCR was the method, and the copy in TCRdb shows in-frame clones only, minus some. The sample lists about 150,000 clones; 90% were seen once. The specimen was peripheral blood, collected 28 days after the second AZD1222 dose. These receptors originate from an adult who received the AZD1222 COVID-19 vaccine. CDR3s include the opening cysteine and the closing phenylalanine or tryptophan. The D gene is left open where the match is weak. For some rows the clone size is stated as once, few or many, or as a class when expanded; others skip it.

-	TRBV6-2/TRBV6-3	TRBD1	TRBJ1-2	CASSYGRDRGLHYGYTF	TGTGCCAGCAGTTACGGCCGGGACAGGGGGCTTCACTATGGCTACACCTTC
once	TRBV7-9	-	TRBJ1-1	CASSLSLSNTEAFF	TGTGCCAGCAGCTTGAGCCTTTCGAACACTGAAGCTTTCTTT
-	TRBV19	-	TRBJ2-1	CASSPIGLGTYNEQFF	TGTGCCAGTAGCCCCATCGGCCTCGGGACCTACAATGAGCAGTTCTTC
once	TRBV7-9	-	TRBJ2-2	CASNQVVGGELFF	TGTGCCAGCAACCAAGTCGTCGGCGGGGAGCTGTTTTTT
-	TRBV6-5	-	TRBJ1-5	CASSPTGRRNQPQHF	TGTGCCAGCAGCCCCACGGGCCGCCGCAATCAGCCCCAGCATTTT
-	TRBV6-2/TRBV6-3	TRBD1	TRBJ1-5	CASSYSRGPTSNQPQHF	TGTGCCAGCAGTTACTCTAGGGGGCCGACCAGCAATCAGCCCCAGCATTTT
-	TRBV7-6	-	TRBJ1-1	CASSFIPRGGEEAFF	TGTGCCAGCAGCTTTATACCCCGAGGGGGTGAGGAAGCTTTCTTT
once	TRBV5-6	-	TRBJ1-2	CASSYGLNYGYTF	TGTGCCAGCAGCTACGGTCTAAACTATGGCTACACCTTC
-	TRBV6-4	-	TRBJ1-2	CASSDSGRGRAYGYTF	TGTGCCAGCAGTGACTCAGGGAGGGGCCGTGCTTATGGCTACACCTTC
-	TRBV27	-	TRBJ1-2	CASSLKGVYGYTF	TGTGCCAGCAGTTTGAAAGGGGTCTATGGCTACACCTTC
-	TRBV5-8	TRBD1	TRBJ1-2	CASSLEHRGVGYTF	TGTGCCAGCAGCTTGGAGCACAGGGGGGTGGGCTACACCTTC
-	TRBV7-9	TRBD1	TRBJ2-7	CASSSWTGSSYEQYF	TGTGCCAGCAGCTCGTGGACAGGGAGCTCCTACGAGCAGTACTTC
-	TRBV28	TRBD1	TRBJ1-4	CASSYQGQAGEKLFF	TGTGCCAGCAGTTACCAGGGACAGGCCGGTGAAAAACTGTTTTTT
-	TRBV2	-	TRBJ1-1	CASSTIGRRSIEAFF	TGTGCCAGCAGTACGATCGGGAGAAGATCAATTGAAGCTTTCTTT
-	TRBV28	-	TRBJ2-7	CASSFGLSYEQYF	TGTGCCAGCAGTTTTGGATTGAGCTACGAGCAGTACTTC
-	TRBV4-1	-	TRBJ2-7	CASSQVGNEQYF	TGCGCCAGCAGCCAAGTGGGCAACGAGCAGTACTTC
-	TRBV6-5	TRBD1	TRBJ1-2	CATKPGQGNYGYTF	TGTGCCACCAAGCCGGGACAGGGGAACTATGGCTACACCTTC
few	TRBV3-1/TRBV3-2	TRBD1	TRBJ2-5	CASSQGQGARLSGQETQYF	TGTGCCAGCAGCCAAGGACAGGGGGCGAGGCTGAGCGGACAAGAGACCCAGTACTTC
-	TRBV5-1	TRBD1	TRBJ1-1	CASSEGARTEAFF	TGCGCCAGCAGTGAGGGGGCGAGAACTGAAGCTTTCTTT
-	TRBV3-1/TRBV3-2	-	TRBJ2-1	CASSYGKSYNEQFF	TGTGCCAGCAGCTACGGGAAATCTTACAATGAGCAGTTCTTC
-	TRBV6-5	TRBD2	TRBJ2-1	CASTPGGAGYNEQFF	TGTGCCAGCACTCCCGGGGGGGCGGGTTACAATGAGCAGTTCTTC
few	TRBV9	-	TRBJ1-5	CASSWGSGNQPQHF	TGTGCCAGCAGTTGGGGAAGTGGCAATCAGCCCCAGCATTTT
-	TRBV6-5	-	TRBJ2-3	CASKPMISTDTQYF	TGTGCCAGCAAGCCTATGATAAGCACAGATACGCAGTATTTT
once	TRBV18	-	TRBJ1-2	CASSPGNQGGYTF	TGTGCCAGCTCACCGGGGAATCAAGGTGGCTACACCTTC
-	TRBV6-5	-	TRBJ1-5	CASSYSGRTVQPQHF	TGTGCCAGCAGTTACTCGGGGAGGACAGTTCAGCCCCAGCATTTT